The 4 T cell receptor beta chains listed next were all sequenced from one sample in a study of blood T cells in healthy people across ages. Primed by a sample-barcoded 5' primer and a J-beta primer mix, a second PCR proceeded for about 7 to 11 cycles. One entry per CDR3 protein results from TCRdb running MiXCR on the 5' RACE reads. This sample has around 820,000 distinct CDR3 sequences, with roughly 25% found just once. These data also featured in a second study, about T cells of mothers and their children.

Sequencing was done on a sample of blood. The receptors stem from a boy between 5 and 17 years old in good health.

The gene calls are TRBV20-1 and TRBJ2-7; TRBD2 agrees at 7 bases. Germline loops: CDR1 DFQATT, CDR2 SNEGSKA (reference sequence). The ends lost 4 bases at V and 0 bases at J; junction bases unmatched: 9. The CDR3 length is 15 residues. The CDR3 sequence is CSATKETSFSYEQYF. CDR3 nucleotides: TGCAGTGCTACCAAGGAGACTAGCTTCTCCTACGAGCAGTACTTC.

The V call is TRBV15, the J call TRBJ1-4; D is unclear. This CDR3 comprises 18 residues. V lost 0 bases to trimming and J lost 1 base, with 15 bases between them. Germline CDR1 reads LNHNV; CDR2 reads YYDKDF (reference sequence). The CDR3 here is CATSREFIAGVTNEKLFF. For the CDR3, the DNA is TGTGCCACCAGCAGAGAATTTATAGCGGGAGTAACTAATGAAAAACTGTTTTTT.

The sample holds a few counts of this clonotype. DNA of the CDR3: TGTGCCAGCAGTTTCGTGTCCAGGGGCCACGAGCAGTACTTC. Protein sequence: CASSFVSRGHEQYF. The genes are TRBV27 and TRBJ2-5; weak D call: TRBD1 (6 bases). The J call could be wrong; TRBJ2-7 is a better fit for the DNA end. Per the germline V gene, CDR1 is MNHEY and CDR2 is SMNVEV (reference sequence). This CDR3 is 14 amino acids long.

This clonotype appeared a few times. The chain recombines TRBV3-1 with TRBJ2-3; D possibly corresponds to TRBD2 (6 bases). The V end was cut by 0 bases, the J end by 1 base, with 17 bases between. Germline values: CDR1 LGHDT, CDR2 YNNKEL (reference sequence). This CDR3 region has 18 residues. This chain's CDR3 is CASSQETIAVYGTDTQYF. As DNA, the CDR3 is TGTGCCAGCAGCCAAGAGACTATAGCGGTTTACGGCACAGATACGCAGTATTTT.